Each of the 21 T cell receptor beta chains below was sequenced from the same sample in a study of identical twins. One entry per CDR3 protein, called by TCRdb with MiXCR from the 5' RACE reads. The profile covers about 660,000 distinct CDR3 sequences, with 8.5% to 9.5% appearing a single time and 0.75% to 1% taken by the ten largest. In addition, the sample was reused for a study of yellow fever vaccine responses in identical twins.

The sequenced material came from PBMCs. These receptors originate from a woman in her late teens or twenties in good health.

This clonotype was picked up many times. The rearrangement uses TRBV12-3 or TRBV12-4 and TRBJ1-5; possible D gene TRBD1, 6 bases. The V and J ends lost 4 bases and 6 bases respectively, with 13 bases between them. The CDR3 spans 14 residues. CDR3 in amino acids: CASSSTGRSQPQHF. In nucleotides, the CDR3 is TGTGCCAGCAGTTCGACAGGCCGGAGTCAGCCCCAGCATTTT.

This clonotype showed up just a few times. The rearrangement joins TRBV4-3 to TRBJ2-1; 8 bases are a match to TRBD2. The CDR3 is 15 amino acids. The V gene's germline CDR1 is LGHNA and CDR2 YSLEER. Trimming cost V 4 bases and J 10 bases; bases outside gene matches: 12. This chain's CDR3 is CASSPTSDLSREQFF. The CDR3 DNA sequence: TGCGCCAGCAGCCCGACTAGCGACCTTTCTCGCGAGCAGTTCTTC.

This clonotype showed up many times. The chain has TRBV6-5 and TRBJ2-5; 11 bases map to TRBD2. Per germline, CDR1 MNHEY and CDR2 SVGAGI. With 2 bases clipped from V and 5 bases from J, the junction kept 4 bases outside the gene matches. The CDR3 loop spans 15 amino acids. The CDR3, as DNA: TGTGCCAGCAGTTACGCTAGCGGGAGGTATGAGACCCAGTACTTC. Protein: CASSYASGRYETQYF.

Many counts were recorded for this clonotype. The V gene is TRBV7-9, the J gene TRBJ2-2; D call uncertain. The V end lost 7 bases, the J end lost 4 bases, and 4 bases lay between the germline ends. Germline assignment: CDR1 SEHNR and CDR2 FQNEAQ (reference sequence). The CDR3 is 11 amino acids. The CDR3 spells CASKTTGELFF. The CDR3 DNA reads TGTGCCAGCAAGACCACCGGGGAGCTGTTTTTT.

The chain joins TRBV12-3 or TRBV12-4 to TRBJ1-4; D unresolved. This CDR3 contains 12 residues. V lost 8 bases and J lost 8, with 12 bases in between. Here the CDR3 DNA reads TGTGCCAGCGCCGTAGCCGGAGAAAAACTGTTTTTT. It codes for CASAVAGEKLFF.

V gene TRBV29-1 combines with J gene TRBJ2-5; a weak D match, TRBD1 (6 bases). The V gene's germline CDR1 is SQVTM and CDR2 ANQGSEA. Deletions cut 4 bases from V and 5 bases from J, with 14 bases between. This CDR3 has 13 residues. CDR3 sequence (DNA): TGCAGCGTTGTATCGTACAGGGACGAGACCCAGTACTTC. The encoded protein is CSVVSYRDETQYF.

At least ten counts were recorded for this clonotype. The V call is TRBV5-1, the J call TRBJ2-7; D unresolved. Germline V gene lookup returns CDR1 SGHRS and CDR2 YFSETQ. The CDR3 totals 12 residues. Trimming cost V 4 bases and J 6 bases, with 11 bases left between them. CDR3 coding DNA: TGCGCCAGCAGCCAGGCCCTCGGCGAGCAGTACTTC. This codes for CASSQALGEQYF. Full variable domain (missing parts from reference TRBV5-1 and TRBJ2-7): KAGVTQTPRYLIKTRGQQVTLSCSPISGHRSVSWYQQTPGQGLQFLFEYFSETQRNKGNFPGRFSGRQFSNSRSEMNVSTLELGDSALYLCASSQALGEQYFGPGTRLTVT.

The CDR3 DNA reads TGTGCCATCAGCGGGGGGACAGGGACGAACACTGAAGCTTTCTTT. It is translated as CAISGGTGTNTEAFF. J is TRBJ1-1 and V is TRBV10-3; 9 bases are a match to TRBD1. Trimming cost V 6 bases and J 1 base; bases outside gene matches: 6. In germline, CDR1 is ENHRY, CDR2 SYGVKD. The CDR3 totals 15 residues.

This clonotype was picked up a small number of times. The chain joins TRBV7-3 to TRBJ1-2; 11 nucleotides align to TRBD1. Trimming cost V 1 base and J 13 bases; bases outside gene matches: 11. The CDR3 is 15 residues long. Germline loops: CDR1 SGHTA, CDR2 FQGTGA. CDR3 protein: CASSLKDRGPSEGTF. Written as DNA, the CDR3 is TGTGCCAGCAGCTTAAAGGACAGGGGGCCAAGTGAGGGCACCTTC. The full variable domain, its missing parts supplied by reference TRBV7-3 and TRBJ1-2, is GAGVSQTPSNKVTEKGKYVELRCDPISGHTALYWYRQSLGQGPEFLIYFQGTGAADDSGLPNDRFFAVRPEGSVSTLKIQRTERGDSAVYLCASSLKDRGPSEGTFGSGTRLTVV.

Many counts were recorded for this clonotype. The chain has TRBV5-1 and TRBJ1-1; D is unresolved. V dropped 0 bases and J dropped 0 bases, with 6 bases sitting between them. This CDR3 has 14 residues. CDR1 SGHRS and CDR2 YFSETQ come from the germline V gene. Written as DNA, the CDR3 is TGCGCCAGCAGCTTGGGGTTAATGAACACTGAAGCTTTCTTT. Its translation is CASSLGLMNTEAFF.

In this sample, this clonotype turned up many times. The rearrangement joins TRBV12-3 or TRBV12-4 to TRBJ2-1, with no clear D. Trimming pared 3 bases from V and 10 bases from J, leaving 10 bases between. The CDR3 runs 12 residues. The CDR3 loop is CASSFFGVEQFF. CDR3 nucleotides: TGTGCCAGCAGTTTCTTTGGTGTCGAGCAGTTCTTC.

This sequence joins TRBV4-2 and TRBJ2-7, with TRBD2 matching 7 bases. CDR1 LGHNA and CDR2 YNFKEQ come from the germline V gene. The CDR3 is made up of 18 amino acids. The trim removed 4 bases at V and 0 bases at J, leaving 15 bases unmatched. CDR3 loop: CASSPYPLGGGSSYEQYF. The CDR3 coding sequence is TGTGCCAGCAGCCCCTACCCTCTTGGCGGGGGTAGCTCCTACGAGCAGTACTTC.

On this clonotype: A read error is possible here, since a much larger clone lies one base away. The J gene is TRBJ2-3, the V gene TRBV29-1; 10 bases line up with TRBD2. The CDR3 runs to 12 residues. The germline CDR1 and CDR2 sequences are SQVTM and ANQGSEA. The CDR3 DNA reads TGCGGCGTTGCGCCTAGCGGGGGTACGCAGTATTTT. It translates to CGVAPSGGTQYF.

This clonotype has at least ten counts. The chain combines TRBV2 with TRBJ2-7; 10 bases are a match to TRBD2. The germline gives CDR1 SNHLY, CDR2 FYNNEI. The CDR3 covers 15 residues. The junction had 16 bases not matched to a gene; V was cut back by 10 bases and J by 7 bases. DNA of the CDR3: TGTGCCACCCAAAAGATAGCGGGAGGCCTGGGTGAGCAGTACTTC. Translated: CATQKIAGGLGEQYF.

V usage is TRBV5-1 and J usage is TRBJ2-7; a possible D gene is TRBD1 (6 bases). Trimming took off 4 bases at V and 1 base at J, with 12 bases between the two ends. The germline gives CDR1 SGHRS, CDR2 YFSETQ. CDR3 size: 14 residues. The CDR3, as DNA: TGCGCCAGCAGCCTGAGACAGGAGTCCTACGAGCAGTACTTC. Translated, it gives CASSLRQESYEQYF.

This clonotype was detected many times. The rearrangement links TRBV7-2 to TRBJ2-1; D may correspond to TRBD1 or TRBD2 (6 bases each). CDR1 SGHTA and CDR2 FQGNSA come from the germline V gene. The CDR3 has 16 residues. V was shortened by 8 bases and J by 4 bases, with 21 bases between the two germline ends. DNA of the CDR3: TGTGCCAGCCAACCCGGAGGGTGGGGGGCTTACAATGAGCAGTTCTTC. As protein: CASQPGGWGAYNEQFF.

V and J are TRBV27 and TRBJ2-3; 8 bases fit TRBD2. There are 15 residues in the CDR3. Per the germline V gene, CDR1 is MNHEY and CDR2 is SMNVEV (reference sequence). Trimming cost V 6 bases and J 1 base; bases outside gene matches: 6. The CDR3 region is CASSQLAVRTDTQYF. In DNA form, the CDR3 reads TGTGCCAGCAGCCAACTAGCGGTCCGCACAGATACGCAGTATTTT.

This clonotype occurred many times. The chain has TRBV20-1 and TRBJ2-3; 10 nucleotides agree with TRBD1. The CDR3 has 14 residues. V was clipped by 5 bases and J by 5 bases; unmatched bases: 7. Germline lookup yields CDR1 DFQATT and CDR2 SNEGSKA (reference sequence). The CDR3 DNA is TGCAGTGCTTCGTCCGGGACAGGGGAAGATACGCAGTATTTT. It encodes CSASSGTGEDTQYF.

This clonotype was observed a few times. V is TRBV12-3 or TRBV12-4 and J is TRBJ2-1, with TRBD2 matching over 7 bases. This CDR3 comprises 13 residues. After removal of 6 bases from V and 7 bases from J, the junction contained 6 bases not matched to a gene. The CDR3 nucleotides are TGTGCCAGCAGAGGGAGGGCGGGAAATGAGCAGTTCTTC. This codes for CASRGRAGNEQFF.

This clonotype occurred a few times. The chain couples TRBV7-2 to TRBJ2-1; 10 bases agree with TRBD2. Germline V lookup: CDR1 SGHTA, CDR2 FQGNSA. The V and J ends lost 5 bases and 9 bases, in that order; junction bases with no gene match: 7. The CDR3 loop spans 14 amino acids. CDR3 in DNA: TGTGCCAGCAGCCACCTAGCGGGAGCTGCTGAGCAGTTCTTC. It yields the protein CASSHLAGAAEQFF.

There are a few counts of this clonotype. The CDR3 nucleotides read TGTGCCAGCAGCTTATCGGGGATCGGGGCCTACAATGAGCAGTTCTTC. Translation gives CASSLSGIGAYNEQFF. The V call is TRBV7-3, the J call TRBJ2-1; D possibly corresponds to TRBD2 (5 bases). This CDR3 has 16 residues. Trimming cost V 2 bases and J 2 bases, with 13 bases left between them. In germline, CDR1 is SGHTA, CDR2 FQGTGA.